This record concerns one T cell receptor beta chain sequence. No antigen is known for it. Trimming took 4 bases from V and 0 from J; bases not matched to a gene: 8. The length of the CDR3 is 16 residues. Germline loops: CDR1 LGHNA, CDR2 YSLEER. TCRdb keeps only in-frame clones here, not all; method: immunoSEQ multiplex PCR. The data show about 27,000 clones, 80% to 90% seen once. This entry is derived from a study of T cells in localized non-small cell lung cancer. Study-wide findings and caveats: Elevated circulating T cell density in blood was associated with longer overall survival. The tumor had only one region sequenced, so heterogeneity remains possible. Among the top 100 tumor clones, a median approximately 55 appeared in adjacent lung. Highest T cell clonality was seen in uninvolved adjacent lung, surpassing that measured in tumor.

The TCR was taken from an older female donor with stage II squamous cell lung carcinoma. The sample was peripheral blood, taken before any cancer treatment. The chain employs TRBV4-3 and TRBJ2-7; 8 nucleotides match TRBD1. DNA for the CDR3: TGCGCCAGCAGCCCGGGGACAGGTTTTAGCTCCTACGAGCAGTACTTC. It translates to CASSPGTGFSSYEQYF.